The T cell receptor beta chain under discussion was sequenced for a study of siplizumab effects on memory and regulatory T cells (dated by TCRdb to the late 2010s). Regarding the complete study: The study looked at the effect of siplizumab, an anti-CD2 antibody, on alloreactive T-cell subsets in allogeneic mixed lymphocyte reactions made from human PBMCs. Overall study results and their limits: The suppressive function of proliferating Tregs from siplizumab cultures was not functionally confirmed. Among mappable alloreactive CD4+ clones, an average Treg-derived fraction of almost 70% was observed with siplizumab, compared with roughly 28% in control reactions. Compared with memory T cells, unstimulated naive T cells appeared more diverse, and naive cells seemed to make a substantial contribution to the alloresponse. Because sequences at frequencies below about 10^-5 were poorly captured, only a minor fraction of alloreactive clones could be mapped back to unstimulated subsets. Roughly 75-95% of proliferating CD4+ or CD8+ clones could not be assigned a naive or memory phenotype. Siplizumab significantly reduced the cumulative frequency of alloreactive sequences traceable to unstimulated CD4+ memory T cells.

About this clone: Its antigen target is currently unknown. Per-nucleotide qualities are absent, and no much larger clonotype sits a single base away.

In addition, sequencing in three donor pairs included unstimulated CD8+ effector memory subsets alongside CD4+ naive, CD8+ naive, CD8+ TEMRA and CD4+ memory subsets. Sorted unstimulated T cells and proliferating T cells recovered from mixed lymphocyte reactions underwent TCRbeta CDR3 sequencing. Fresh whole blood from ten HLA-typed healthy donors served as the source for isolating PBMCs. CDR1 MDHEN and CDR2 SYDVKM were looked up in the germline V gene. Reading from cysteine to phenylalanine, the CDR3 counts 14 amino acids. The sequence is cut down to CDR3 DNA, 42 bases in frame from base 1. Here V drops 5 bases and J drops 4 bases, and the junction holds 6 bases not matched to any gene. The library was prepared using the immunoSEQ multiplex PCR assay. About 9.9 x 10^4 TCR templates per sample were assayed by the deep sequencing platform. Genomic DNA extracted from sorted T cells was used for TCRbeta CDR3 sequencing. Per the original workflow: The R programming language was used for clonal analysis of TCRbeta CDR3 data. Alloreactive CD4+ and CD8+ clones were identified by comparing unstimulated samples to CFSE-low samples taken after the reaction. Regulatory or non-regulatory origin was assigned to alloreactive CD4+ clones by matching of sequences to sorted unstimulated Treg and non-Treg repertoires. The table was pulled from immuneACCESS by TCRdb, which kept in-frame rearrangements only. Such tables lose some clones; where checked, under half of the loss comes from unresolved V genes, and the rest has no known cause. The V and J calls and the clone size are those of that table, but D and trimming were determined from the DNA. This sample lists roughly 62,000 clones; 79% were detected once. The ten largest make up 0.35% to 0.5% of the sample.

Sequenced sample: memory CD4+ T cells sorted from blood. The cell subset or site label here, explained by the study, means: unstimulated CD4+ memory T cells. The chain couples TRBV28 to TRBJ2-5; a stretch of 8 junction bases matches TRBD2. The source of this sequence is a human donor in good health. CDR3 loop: CASSVGGAGETQYF. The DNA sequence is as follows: TGTGCCAGCAGTGTCGGGGGGGCCGGAGAGACCCAGTACTTC.